This T cell receptor beta chain stems from a study of T cell changes during pregnancy in multiple sclerosis. Trimming cost V 7 bases and J 10 bases; bases outside gene matches: 8. The CDR3 spans 14 residues. The germline gives CDR1 LNHDA, CDR2 SQIVND (reference sequence). Assay used: immunoSEQ multiplex PCR; TCRdb lists only in-frame clones, some missing. This table has tens of thousands of clones, around 92% appearing once. The chain recombines TRBV19 with TRBJ1-6, with 9 bases that match TRBD1. The sequence was obtained from a female donor in good health, enrolled as a control in a pregnancy study. The sequences come from CD8+ T cells from peripheral blood mononuclear cells, collected in the third trimester of pregnancy. The CDR3 nucleotides are TGTGCCAGTACCCTAGGGACAGGGTTATCACCCCTCCACTTT. Encoded protein: CASTLGTGLSPLHF.